This paragraph covers one T cell receptor (beta chain) sequence. Its antigen is unidentified. The data originate from a study of graft-versus-host responses after intestinal transplantation. Across the study: Recipients uniformly received anti-thymocyte globulin induction, followed by tacrolimus and steroids for three to four years. Study results and limitations: GvH clones occurred in recipient marrow; some first appeared in ileum or blood.

Germline CDR1 is LNHDA and CDR2 is SQIVND (reference sequence). The CDR3 has 16 amino acids. Trimming removed 1 base from V and 6 bases from J, with 18 bases in between. TCRdb keeps only in-frame clones here, not all; method: immunoSEQ multiplex PCR. This table has about 130,000 clones, more than 80% appearing once. The sample here was unstimulated CD4+ T cells sorted from spleen or lymph node cells, taken before intestinal transplant. The sequence came from a human donor who received an intestinal transplant. The chain combines TRBV19 with TRBJ1-1; D is ambiguous. The DNA of the CDR3 is TGTGCCAGTAGTATAGGACGGAGGCTTGGGGTCGCTGAAGCTTTCTTT. Translated, it gives CASSIGRRLGVAEAFF.